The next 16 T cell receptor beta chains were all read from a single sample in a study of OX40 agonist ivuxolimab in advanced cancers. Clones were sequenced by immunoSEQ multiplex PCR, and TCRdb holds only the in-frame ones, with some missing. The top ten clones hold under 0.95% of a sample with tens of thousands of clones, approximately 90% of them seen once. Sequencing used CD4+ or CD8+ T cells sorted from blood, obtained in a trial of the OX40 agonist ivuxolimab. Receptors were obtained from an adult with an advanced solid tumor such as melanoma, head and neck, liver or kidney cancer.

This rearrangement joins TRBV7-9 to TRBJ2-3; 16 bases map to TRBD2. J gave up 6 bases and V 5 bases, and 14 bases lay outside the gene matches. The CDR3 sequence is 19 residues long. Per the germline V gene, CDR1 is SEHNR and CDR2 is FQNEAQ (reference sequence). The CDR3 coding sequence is TGTGCCAGCAGCATCCTAGGGGGGACTAGCGGGAGGGCTCTCGATACGCAGTATTTT. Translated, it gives CASSILGGTSGRALDTQYF.

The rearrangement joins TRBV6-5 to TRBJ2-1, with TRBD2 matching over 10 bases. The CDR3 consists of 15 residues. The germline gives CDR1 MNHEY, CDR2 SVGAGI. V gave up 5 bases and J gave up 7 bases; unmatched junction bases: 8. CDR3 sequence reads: CASSRYTSGANEQFF. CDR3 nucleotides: TGTGCCAGCAGTAGGTATACTAGCGGGGCTAATGAGCAGTTCTTC.

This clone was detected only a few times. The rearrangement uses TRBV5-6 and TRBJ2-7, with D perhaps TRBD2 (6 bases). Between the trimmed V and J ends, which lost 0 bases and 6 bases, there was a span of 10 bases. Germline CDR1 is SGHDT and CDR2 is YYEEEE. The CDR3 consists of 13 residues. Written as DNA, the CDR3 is TGTGCCAGCAGCTTGGCCCTGGGGGGCGAGCAGTACTTC. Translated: CASSLALGGEQYF.

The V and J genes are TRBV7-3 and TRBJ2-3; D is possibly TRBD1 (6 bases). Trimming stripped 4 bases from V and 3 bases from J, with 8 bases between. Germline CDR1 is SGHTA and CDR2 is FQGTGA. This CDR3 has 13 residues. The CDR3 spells CASSSGQTDTQYF. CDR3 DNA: TGTGCCAGCAGCTCAGGACAGACAGATACGCAGTATTTT.

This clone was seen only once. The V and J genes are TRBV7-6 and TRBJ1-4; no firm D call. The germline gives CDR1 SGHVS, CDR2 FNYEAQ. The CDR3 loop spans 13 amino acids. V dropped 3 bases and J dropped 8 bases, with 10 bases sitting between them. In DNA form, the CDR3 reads TGTGCCAGCAGCTTGGGCCCCCAGGAAAAACTGTTTTTT. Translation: CASSLGPQEKLFF.

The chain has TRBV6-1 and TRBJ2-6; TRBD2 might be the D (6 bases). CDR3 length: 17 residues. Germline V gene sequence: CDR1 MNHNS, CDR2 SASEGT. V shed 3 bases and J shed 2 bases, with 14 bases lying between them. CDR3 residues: CASSDRGRIAGANVLTF. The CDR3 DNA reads TGTGCCAGCAGTGACCGGGGGAGGATAGCTGGGGCCAACGTCCTGACTTTC.

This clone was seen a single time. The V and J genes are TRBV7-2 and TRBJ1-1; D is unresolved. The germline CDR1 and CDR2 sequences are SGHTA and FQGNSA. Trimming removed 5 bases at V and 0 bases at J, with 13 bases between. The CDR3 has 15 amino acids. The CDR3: CASSPLVILNTEAFF. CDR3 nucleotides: TGTGCCAGCAGCCCCCTTGTCATTTTGAACACTGAAGCTTTCTTT.

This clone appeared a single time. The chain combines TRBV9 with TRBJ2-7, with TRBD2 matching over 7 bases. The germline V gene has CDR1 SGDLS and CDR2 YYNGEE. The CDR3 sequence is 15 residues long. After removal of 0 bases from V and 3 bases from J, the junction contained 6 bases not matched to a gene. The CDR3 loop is CASSVEEGGDYEQYF. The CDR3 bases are TGTGCCAGCAGCGTAGAGGAGGGAGGGGACTACGAGCAGTACTTC.

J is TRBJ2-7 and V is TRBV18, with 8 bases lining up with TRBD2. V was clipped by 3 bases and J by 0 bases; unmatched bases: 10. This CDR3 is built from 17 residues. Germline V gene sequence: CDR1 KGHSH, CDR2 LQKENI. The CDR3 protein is CASSPPLAGGLSYEQYF. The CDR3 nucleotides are TGTGCCAGCTCACCCCCCCTGGCGGGAGGTCTCTCCTACGAGCAGTACTTC.

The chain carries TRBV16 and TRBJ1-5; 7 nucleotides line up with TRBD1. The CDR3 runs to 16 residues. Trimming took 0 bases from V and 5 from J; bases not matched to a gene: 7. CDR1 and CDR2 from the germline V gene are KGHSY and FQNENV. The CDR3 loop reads CASSQSLGTAYQPQHF. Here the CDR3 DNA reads TGTGCCAGCAGCCAATCCCTGGGGACAGCCTATCAGCCCCAGCATTTT.

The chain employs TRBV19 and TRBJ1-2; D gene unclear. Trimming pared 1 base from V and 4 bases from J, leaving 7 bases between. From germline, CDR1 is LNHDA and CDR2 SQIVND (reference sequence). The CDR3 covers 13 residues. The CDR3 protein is CASSIGRGYGYTF. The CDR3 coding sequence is TGTGCCAGTAGTATAGGACGGGGCTATGGCTACACCTTC.

The CDR3 bases are TGTGCCTGGGAACTGGGACTTAGCACAGATACGCAGTATTTT. Amino acids: CAWELGLSTDTQYF. This sequence joins TRBV30 and TRBJ2-3; a weak D match, TRBD2 (6 bases). With 5 bases removed from V and 0 bases from J, the gap between germline ends came to 12 bases. Germline V gene sequence: CDR1 GTSNPN, CDR2 SVGIG (reference sequence). CDR3 length: 14 amino acids. The complete variable domain, with remaining parts taken from reference TRBV30 and TRBJ2-3, reads SQTIHQWPATLVQPVGSPLSLECTVEGTSNPNLYWYRQAAGRGLQLLFYSVGIGQISSEVPQNLSASRPQDRQFILSSKKLLLSDSGFYLCAWELGLSTDTQYFGPGTRLTVL.

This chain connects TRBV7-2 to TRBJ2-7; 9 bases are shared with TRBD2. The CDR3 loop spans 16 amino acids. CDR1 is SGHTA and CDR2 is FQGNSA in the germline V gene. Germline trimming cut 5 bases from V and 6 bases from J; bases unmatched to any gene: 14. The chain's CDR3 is CASSLGGAGGLTEQYF. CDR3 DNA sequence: TGTGCCAGCAGCCTCGGGGGAGCGGGAGGCCTCACCGAGCAGTACTTC.

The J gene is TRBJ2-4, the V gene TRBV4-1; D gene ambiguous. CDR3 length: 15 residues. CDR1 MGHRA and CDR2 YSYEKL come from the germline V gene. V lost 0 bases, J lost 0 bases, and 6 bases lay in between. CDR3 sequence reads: CASSQDEIAKNIQYF. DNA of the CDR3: TGCGCCAGCAGCCAAGACGAGATAGCCAAAAACATTCAGTACTTC.

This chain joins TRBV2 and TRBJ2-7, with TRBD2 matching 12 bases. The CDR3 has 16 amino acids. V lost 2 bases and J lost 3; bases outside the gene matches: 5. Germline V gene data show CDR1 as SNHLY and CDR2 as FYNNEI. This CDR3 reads CASSETLTSGSYEQYF. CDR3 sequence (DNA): TGTGCCAGCAGTGAAACCTTGACTAGCGGGAGCTACGAGCAGTACTTC.

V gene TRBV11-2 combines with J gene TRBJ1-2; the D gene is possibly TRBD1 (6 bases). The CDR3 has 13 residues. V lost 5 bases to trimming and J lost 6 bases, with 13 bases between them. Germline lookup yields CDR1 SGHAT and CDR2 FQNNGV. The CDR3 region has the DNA TGTGCCAGCAGCCTTCACAGGGTCCATGGCTACACCTTC. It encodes CASSLHRVHGYTF.